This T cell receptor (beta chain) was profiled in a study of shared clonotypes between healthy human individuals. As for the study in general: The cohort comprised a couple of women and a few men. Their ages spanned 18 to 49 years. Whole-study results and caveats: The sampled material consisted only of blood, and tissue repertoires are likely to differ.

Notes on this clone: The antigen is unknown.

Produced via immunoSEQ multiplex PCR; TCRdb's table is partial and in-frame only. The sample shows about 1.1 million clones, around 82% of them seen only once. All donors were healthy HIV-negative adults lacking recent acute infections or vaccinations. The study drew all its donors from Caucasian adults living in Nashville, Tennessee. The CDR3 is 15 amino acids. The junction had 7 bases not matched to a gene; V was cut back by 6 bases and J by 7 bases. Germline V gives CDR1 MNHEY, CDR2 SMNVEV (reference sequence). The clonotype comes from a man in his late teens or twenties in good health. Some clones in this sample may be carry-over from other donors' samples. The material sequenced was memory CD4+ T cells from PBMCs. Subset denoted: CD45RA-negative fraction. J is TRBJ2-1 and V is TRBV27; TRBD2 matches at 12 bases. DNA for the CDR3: TGTGCCAGCAGATATGGACTAGCGGGACGAAATGAGCAGTTCTTC. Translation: CASRYGLAGRNEQFF.